The 23 T cell receptor beta chains below come from one sample, sequenced in a study of blood T cell repertoires in COVID-19. Assay used: immunoSEQ multiplex PCR; TCRdb lists only in-frame clones, some missing. Among around 85,000 clones listed, about 90% were seen once. Material: peripheral blood. The source is a woman at least 80 years old with active or convalescent COVID-19.

V gene TRBV20-1 combines with J gene TRBJ2-1; 9 bases agree with TRBD2. The CDR3 contains 14 residues. Losses at the gene ends were 3 bases for V and 8 bases for J; bases not matched to a gene: 8. From germline, CDR1 is DFQATT and CDR2 SNEGSKA (reference sequence). Here the CDR3 reads CSASKSGRTDEQFF. Written as DNA, the CDR3 is TGCAGTGCTAGTAAAAGCGGGAGGACCGATGAGCAGTTCTTC.

As concerns this clone: Other nucleotide sequences in the sample specify the same CDR3. This rearrangement joins TRBV11-2 to TRBJ2-1; D is undetermined. Germline V gene lookup returns CDR1 SGHAT and CDR2 FQNNGV. V lost 1 base and J lost 7, with 8 bases in between. This CDR3 region has 13 residues. The CDR3 is CASSLGAVNEQFF. The CDR3 nucleotides read TGTGCCAGCAGCTTAGGGGCAGTGAATGAGCAGTTCTTC. The full variable domain, its missing parts supplied by reference TRBV11-2 and TRBJ2-1, is EAGVAQSPRYKIIEKRQSVAFWCNPISGHATLYWYQQILGQGPKLLIQFQNNGVVDDSQLPKDRFSAERLKGVDSTLKIQPAKLEDSAVYLCASSLGAVNEQFFGPGTRLTVL.

The rearrangement uses TRBV21-1 and TRBJ1-6; TRBD1 is the table's D call and was not checked against the DNA. TRBV21-1 is termed a pseudogene. The CDR3 length is 14 residues. The CDR3 spells CASSPGQGIPPLHF. CDR3 in DNA: TGTGCCAGCAGCCCGGGACAGGGGATACCACCCCTCCACTTT.

The chain has TRBV19 and TRBJ1-1, with TRBD1 identical over 8 bases. Per the germline V gene, CDR1 is LNHDA and CDR2 is SQIVND (reference sequence). J was trimmed by 2 bases and V by 1 base; bases with no gene match: 9. CDR3 length equals 17 residues. In nucleotides, the CDR3 is TGTGCCAGTAGTATAGGGACGGGACAGGTAACTAACACTGAAGCTTTCTTT. Its protein is CASSIGTGQVTNTEAFF.

The V call is TRBV7-2, the J call TRBJ2-7, with 7 bases fitting TRBD1. The length of the CDR3 is 16 residues. Trimming removed 4 bases from V and 0 bases from J; junction bases left unmatched: 9. The germline CDR1 and CDR2 sequences are SGHTA and FQGNSA. The CDR3 reads CASSSMWTGLSYEQYF. The CDR3, as DNA: TGTGCCAGCAGCTCAATGTGGACAGGACTCTCCTACGAGCAGTACTTC.

The chain recombines TRBV19 with TRBJ1-2, with D perhaps matching TRBD1 (6 bases). V dropped 5 bases and J dropped 8 bases, with 18 bases sitting between them. This CDR3 contains 14 residues. Germline-derived CDR1 and CDR2 are LNHDA and SQIVND (reference sequence). The CDR3 is CASSPSGTFNGYTF. Written as DNA, the CDR3 is TGTGCCAGTAGTCCATCCGGGACATTTAACGGCTACACCTTC.

This rearrangement joins TRBV11-2 to TRBJ2-5; D is unclear. This CDR3 region has 14 residues. Trimming shortened V by 5 bases and J by 2 bases, and 12 bases separated the two germline ends. Looked up from germline, CDR1 is SGHAT and CDR2 is FQNNGV. CDR3 region: CASSPFAEQETQYF. CDR3 sequence (DNA): TGTGCCAGCAGCCCATTTGCCGAGCAAGAGACCCAGTACTTC.

V and J are TRBV28 and TRBJ1-5, with a weak D call TRBD1 (5 bases). CDR1 and CDR2 (germline): MDHEN, SYDVKM. The CDR3 contains 12 residues. The V gene lost 7 bases and the J gene lost 4 bases, with 8 bases spanning the gap. In nucleotides, the CDR3 is TGTGCCAGCACTCAGGGAAATCAGCCCCAGCATTTT. This gives the protein CASTQGNQPQHF.

This chain links TRBV14 with TRBJ1-1; D gene ambiguous. This CDR3 has 17 amino acids. V was clipped by 1 base and J by 3 bases, with 18 bases between them. Germline V gene sequence: CDR1 SGHDN, CDR2 FVKESK. The CDR3 sequence is CASSQAPGKDLYTEAFF. CDR3 nucleotide sequence: TGTGCCAGCAGCCAAGCGCCCGGGAAAGATTTGTACACTGAAGCTTTCTTT.

The chain couples TRBV5-1 to TRBJ2-7; perhaps TRBD1 as D (6 bases). The germline CDR1 and CDR2 sequences are SGHRS and YFSETQ. This CDR3 region has 15 residues. Trimming took off 4 bases at V and 3 bases at J, with 17 bases between the two ends. The DNA of the CDR3 is TGCGCCAGCAGCCTCGACACCGGGACACTCTACGAGCAGTACTTC. It translates to CASSLDTGTLYEQYF.

J is TRBJ2-2 and V is TRBV6-5; 8 bases agree with TRBD1. V gave up 6 bases and J gave up 5 bases; unmatched junction bases: 8. From germline, CDR1 is MNHEY and CDR2 SVGAGI. CDR3 size: 15 residues. DNA for the CDR3: TGTGCCAGCAGGAGGGACAGGTCCGGGACCGGGGAGCTGTTTTTT. Translated, it gives CASRRDRSGTGELFF.

This clone was counted between two and nine times. The rearrangement links TRBV5-4 to TRBJ1-1, with TRBD1 matching 7 bases. This CDR3 comprises 13 residues. Germline trimming cut 6 bases from V and 8 bases from J; bases unmatched to any gene: 10. Germline lookup yields CDR1 SGHNT and CDR2 YYREEE (reference sequence). In DNA, the CDR3 is TGTGCCAGCACCCTAACGCCGGGACAGGAAGCTTTCTTT. Encoded protein: CASTLTPGQEAFF.

The V call is TRBV5-4, the J call TRBJ2-3, with D perhaps matching TRBD2 (5 bases). Germline lookup yields CDR1 SGHNT and CDR2 YYREEE (reference sequence). V was trimmed by 4 bases and J by 0 bases, leaving 15 bases between them. The CDR3 is 16 amino acids. The CDR3 spells CASSASGWGSTDTQYF. The CDR3 nucleotides are TGTGCCAGCAGCGCCTCGGGGTGGGGAAGCACAGATACGCAGTATTTT.

V gene TRBV5-6 combines with J gene TRBJ1-1; the D gene is possibly TRBD1 (6 bases). V dropped 4 bases and J dropped 0 bases, with 13 bases sitting between them. Germline V gene lookup returns CDR1 SGHDT and CDR2 YYEEEE. The CDR3 has 15 amino acids. The CDR3 DNA follows: TGTGCCAGCAGCACGGGTACAGGGATGAACACTGAAGCTTTCTTT. This translates into CASSTGTGMNTEAFF. Combining the CDR3 with reference TRBV5-6 and TRBJ1-1 gives the whole variable domain DAGVTQSPTHLIKTRGQQVTLRCSPKSGHDTVSWYQQALGQGPQFIFQYYEEEERQRGNFPDRFSGHQFPNYSSELNVNALLLGDSALYLCASSTGTGMNTEAFFGQGTRLTVV.

The rearrangement uses TRBV20-1 and TRBJ2-1; possible D gene TRBD2, 6 bases. CDR1 DFQATT and CDR2 SNEGSKA come from the germline V gene (reference sequence). The germline V and J ends were trimmed by 3 bases and 0 bases, with 9 bases remaining between them. The CDR3 consists of 14 residues. The CDR3 here is CSASWRDSYNEQFF. The CDR3 nucleotides are TGCAGTGCTAGTTGGCGGGACTCCTACAATGAGCAGTTCTTC.

The gene calls are TRBV19 and TRBJ1-3; D ambiguous. Germline assignment: CDR1 LNHDA and CDR2 SQIVND (reference sequence). The V end lost 1 base, the J end lost 0 bases, and 10 bases lay between the germline ends. The CDR3 loop spans 16 amino acids. CDR3 in DNA: TGTGCCAGTAGTATAGGGTGGGCGTTCTCTGGAAACACCATATATTTT. Its protein product is CASSIGWAFSGNTIYF.

The chain carries TRBV7-2 and TRBJ2-7; TRBD2 aligns across 7 bases. The germline V gene encodes CDR1 SGHTA and CDR2 FQGNSA. CDR3 length equals 15 residues. J was trimmed by 3 bases and V by 1 base; bases with no gene match: 6. The CDR3 sequence is CASSLEAGEFYEQYF. CDR3 DNA sequence: TGTGCCAGCAGCTTAGAGGCGGGAGAATTCTACGAGCAGTACTTC.

V and J are TRBV7-2 and TRBJ2-3, with 12 nucleotides matching TRBD2. The J segment lost 5 bases and the V segment lost 2 bases, leaving 8 bases of the junction unmatched. Germline values: CDR1 SGHTA, CDR2 FQGNSA. The CDR3 has 17 residues. The CDR3, as DNA: TGTGCCAGCAGCTTATTACTAGCGGGAGGAGGGGGAGATACGCAGTATTTT. Its protein is CASSLLLAGGGGDTQYF.

This clone appeared once. The chain recombines TRBV19 with TRBJ2-1; 8 bases are a match to TRBD2. Germline V CDR1 and CDR2: LNHDA, SQIVND (reference sequence). Unmatched junction bases numbered 11, after V lost 6 bases and J lost 7 bases. CDR3 length: 15 amino acids. CDR3 sequence reads: CASSRGTRDGNEQFF. The CDR3 nucleotides read TGTGCCAGTAGCCGCGGGACTAGAGATGGGAATGAGCAGTTCTTC.

The chain uses TRBV28 and TRBJ1-6; D perhaps matches TRBD1 (5 bases). Trimming pared 3 bases from V and 10 bases from J, leaving 10 bases between. This CDR3 comprises 13 residues. CDR1 MDHEN and CDR2 SYDVKM come from the germline V gene. The CDR3 region is CASSFRGGSPLHF. The CDR3 DNA reads as TGTGCCAGCAGTTTTAGGGGAGGGTCACCCCTCCACTTT.

This sequence joins TRBV20-1 and TRBJ1-1; D unclear. This CDR3 spans 11 amino acids. V lost 5 bases to trimming and J lost 7 bases, with 11 bases between them. Germline CDR1 reads DFQATT; CDR2 reads SNEGSKA (reference sequence). The CDR3 region is CSALTGDEAFF. The CDR3 nucleotides read TGCAGTGCTCTAACCGGAGATGAAGCTTTCTTT.

This clone showed up just once. This rearrangement joins TRBV9 to TRBJ2-1; 10 bases align to TRBD2. The CDR3 runs 16 residues. Trimming cost V 3 bases and J 3 bases; bases outside gene matches: 6. CDR1 and CDR2 from the germline V gene are SGDLS and YYNGEE. The CDR3 nucleotides read TGTGCCAGCAGCGCCGCTATAGCGGGAGGCTACAATGAGCAGTTCTTC. The encoded protein is CASSAAIAGGYNEQFF.

The chain uses TRBV19 and TRBJ2-1, with 12 bases fitting TRBD1. Per germline, CDR1 LNHDA and CDR2 SQIVND (reference sequence). Losses at the gene ends were 7 bases for V and 1 base for J; bases not matched to a gene: 17. The CDR3 is 20 amino acids. CDR3: CASNPTGTGGGTRSYNEQFF. CDR3 in DNA: TGTGCCAGTAACCCAACTGGGACAGGGGGCGGGACCCGTTCCTACAATGAGCAGTTCTTC.